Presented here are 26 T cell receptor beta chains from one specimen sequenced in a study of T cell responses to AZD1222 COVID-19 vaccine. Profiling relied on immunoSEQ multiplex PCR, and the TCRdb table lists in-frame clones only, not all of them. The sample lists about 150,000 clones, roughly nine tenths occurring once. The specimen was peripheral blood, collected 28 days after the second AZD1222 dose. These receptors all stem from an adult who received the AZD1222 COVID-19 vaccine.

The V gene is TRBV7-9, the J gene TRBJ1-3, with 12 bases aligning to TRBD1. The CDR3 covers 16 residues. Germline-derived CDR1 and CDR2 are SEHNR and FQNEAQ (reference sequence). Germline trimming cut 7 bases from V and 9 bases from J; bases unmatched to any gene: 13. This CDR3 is CASIFGGTGGESTIYF. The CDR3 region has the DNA TGTGCCAGCATCTTCGGAGGGACAGGGGGCGAATCCACCATATATTTT. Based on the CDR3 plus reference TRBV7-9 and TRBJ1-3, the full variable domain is DTGVSQNPRHKITKRGQNVTFRCDPISEHNRLYWYRQTLGQGPEFLTYFQNEAQLEKSRLLSDRFSAERPKGSFSTLEIQRTEQGDSAMYLCASIFGGTGGESTIYFGEGSWLTVV.

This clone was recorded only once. The CDR3 DNA is TGTGCCAGCAGAATCTTCAGGGGGCTAGACGGGAGCTCCTACAATGAGCAGTTCTTC. This gives the protein CASRIFRGLDGSSYNEQFF. J is TRBJ2-1 and V is TRBV7-9, with 8 positions matching TRBD1. This CDR3 is 19 amino acids long. Unmatched junction bases numbered 16, after V lost 6 bases and J lost 0 bases. Germline loops: CDR1 SEHNR, CDR2 FQNEAQ (reference sequence).

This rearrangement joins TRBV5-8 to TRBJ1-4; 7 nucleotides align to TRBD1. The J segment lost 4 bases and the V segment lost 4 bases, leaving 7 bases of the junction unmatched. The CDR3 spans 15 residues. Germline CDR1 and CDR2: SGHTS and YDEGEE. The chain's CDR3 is CASSPEGASNEKLFF. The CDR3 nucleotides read TGTGCCAGCAGCCCTGAGGGGGCGAGTAATGAAAAACTGTTTTTT.

The CDR3: CASSLGLAAGETQYF. The CDR3 bases are TGTGCCAGCAGCTTGGGGCTAGCGGCGGGAGAGACCCAGTACTTC. The chain carries TRBV5-5 and TRBJ2-5, with 7 bases fitting TRBD2. CDR3 length: 15 residues. Germline values: CDR1 SGHKS, CDR2 YYEKEE (reference sequence). V was clipped by 0 bases and J by 4 bases; unmatched bases: 6.

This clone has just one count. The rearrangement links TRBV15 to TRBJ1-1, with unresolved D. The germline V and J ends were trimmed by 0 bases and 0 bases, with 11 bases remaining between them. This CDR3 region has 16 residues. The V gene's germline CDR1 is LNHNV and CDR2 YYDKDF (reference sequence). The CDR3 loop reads CATSRDRASMNTEAFF. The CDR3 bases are TGTGCCACCAGCAGAGATCGCGCCTCTATGAACACTGAAGCTTTCTTT.

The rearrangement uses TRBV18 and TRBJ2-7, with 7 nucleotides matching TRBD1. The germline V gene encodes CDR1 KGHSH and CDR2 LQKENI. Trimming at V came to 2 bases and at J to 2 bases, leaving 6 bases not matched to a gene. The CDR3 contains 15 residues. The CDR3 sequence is CASSPGTGAPYEQYF. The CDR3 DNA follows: TGTGCCAGCTCACCAGGAACAGGGGCCCCCTACGAGCAGTACTTC.

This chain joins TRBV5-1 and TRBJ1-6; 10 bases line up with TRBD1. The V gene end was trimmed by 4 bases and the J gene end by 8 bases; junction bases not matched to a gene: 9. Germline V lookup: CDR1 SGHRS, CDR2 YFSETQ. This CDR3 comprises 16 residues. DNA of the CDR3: TGCGCCAGCAGCCCAGGGGAGGGACAGGGGTATTCACCCCTCCACTTT. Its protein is CASSPGEGQGYSPLHF.

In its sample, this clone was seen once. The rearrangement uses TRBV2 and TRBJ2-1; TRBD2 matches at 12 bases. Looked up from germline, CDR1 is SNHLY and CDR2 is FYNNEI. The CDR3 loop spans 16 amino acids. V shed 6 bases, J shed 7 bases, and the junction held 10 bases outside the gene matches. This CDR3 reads CASREPPSGRGNEQFF. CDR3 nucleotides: TGTGCCAGCAGGGAGCCACCTAGCGGGAGGGGGAATGAGCAGTTCTTC.

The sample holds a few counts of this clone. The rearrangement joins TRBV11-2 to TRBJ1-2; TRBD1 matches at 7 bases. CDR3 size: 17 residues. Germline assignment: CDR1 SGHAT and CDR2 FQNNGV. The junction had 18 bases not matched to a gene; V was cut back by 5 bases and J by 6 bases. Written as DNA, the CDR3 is TGTGCCAGCAGCCATTACGCCGGGACAGCGTGGGAGCATGGCTACACCTTC. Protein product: CASSHYAGTAWEHGYTF.

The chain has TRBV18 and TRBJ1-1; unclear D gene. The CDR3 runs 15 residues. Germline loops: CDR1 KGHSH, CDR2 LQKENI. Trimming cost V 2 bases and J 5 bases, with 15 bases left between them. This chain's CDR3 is CASSPEGRSWTEAFF. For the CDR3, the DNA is TGTGCCAGCTCACCAGAAGGCCGTAGTTGGACTGAAGCTTTCTTT.

CDR3 loop: CAPYVGTNYGYTF. The CDR3 bases are TGTGCCCCCTATGTCGGCACTAACTATGGCTACACCTTC. The chain uses TRBV6-5 and TRBJ1-2; D gene unclear. Trimming pared 11 bases from V and 0 bases from J, leaving 13 bases between. CDR1 and CDR2 (germline): MNHEY, SVGAGI. The CDR3 extends over 13 amino acids.

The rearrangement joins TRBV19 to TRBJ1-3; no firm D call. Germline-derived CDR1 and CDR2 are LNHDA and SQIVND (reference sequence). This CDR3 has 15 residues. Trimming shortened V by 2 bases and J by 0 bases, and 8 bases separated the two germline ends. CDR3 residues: CASSILASSGNTIYF. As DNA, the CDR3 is TGTGCCAGTAGTATACTGGCTAGCTCTGGAAACACCATATATTTT.

CDR3: CASSSGQGSYEQYF. The CDR3 DNA is TGCGCCAGCAGCTCCGGACAGGGATCCTACGAGCAGTACTTC. V gene TRBV5-1 combines with J gene TRBJ2-7; 8 positions match TRBD1. This CDR3 comprises 14 residues. V lost 3 bases to trimming and J lost 1 base; unmatched junction nucleotides: 3. In germline, CDR1 is SGHRS, CDR2 YFSETQ.

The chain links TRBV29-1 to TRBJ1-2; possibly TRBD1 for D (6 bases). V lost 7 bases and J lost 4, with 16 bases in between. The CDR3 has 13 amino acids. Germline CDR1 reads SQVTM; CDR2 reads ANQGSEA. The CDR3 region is CSGTLGGGYGYTF. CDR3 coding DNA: TGCAGCGGTACCCTGGGGGGCGGCTATGGCTACACCTTC. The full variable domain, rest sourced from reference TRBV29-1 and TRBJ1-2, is SAVISQKPSRDICQRGTSLTIQCQVDSQVTMMFWYRQQPGQSLTLIATANQGSEATYESGFVIDKFPISRPNLTFSTLTVSNMSPEDSSIYLCSGTLGGGYGYTFGSGTRLTVV.

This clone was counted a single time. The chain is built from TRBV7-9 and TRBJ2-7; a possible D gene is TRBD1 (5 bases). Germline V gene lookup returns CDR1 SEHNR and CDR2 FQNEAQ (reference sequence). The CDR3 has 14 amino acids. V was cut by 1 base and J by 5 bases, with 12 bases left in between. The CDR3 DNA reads TGTGCCAGCAGCTTAGGGCGGCAGGGTGACGAGCAGTACTTC. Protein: CASSLGRQGDEQYF.

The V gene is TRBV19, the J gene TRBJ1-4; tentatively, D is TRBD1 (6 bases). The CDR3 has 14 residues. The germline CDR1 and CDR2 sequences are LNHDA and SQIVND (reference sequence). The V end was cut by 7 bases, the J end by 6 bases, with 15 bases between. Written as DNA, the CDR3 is TGTGCCAGTAATAAACAGGGAGTCTATGAAAAACTGTTTTTT. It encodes CASNKQGVYEKLFF.

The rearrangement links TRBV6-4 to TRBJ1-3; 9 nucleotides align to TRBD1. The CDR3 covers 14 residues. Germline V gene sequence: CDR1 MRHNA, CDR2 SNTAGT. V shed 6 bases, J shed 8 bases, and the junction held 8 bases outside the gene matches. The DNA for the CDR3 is TGTGCCAGCAGACTAGAACAGGGGGCTGACACCATATATTTT. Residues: CASRLEQGADTIYF.

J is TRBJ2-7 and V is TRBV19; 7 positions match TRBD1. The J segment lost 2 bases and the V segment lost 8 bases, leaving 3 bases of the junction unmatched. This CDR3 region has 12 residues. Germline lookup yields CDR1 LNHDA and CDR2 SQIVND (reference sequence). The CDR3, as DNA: TGTGCCAGTGGACAGGCCCCCTACGAGCAGTACTTC. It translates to CASGQAPYEQYF.

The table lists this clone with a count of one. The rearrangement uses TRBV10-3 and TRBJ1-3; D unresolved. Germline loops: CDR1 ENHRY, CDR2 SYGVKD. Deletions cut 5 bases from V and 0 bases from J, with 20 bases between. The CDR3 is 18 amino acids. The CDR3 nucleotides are TGTGCCATCAGTCCACGGTCGGGTCACTGGAACTCTGGAAACACCATATATTTT. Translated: CAISPRSGHWNSGNTIYF.

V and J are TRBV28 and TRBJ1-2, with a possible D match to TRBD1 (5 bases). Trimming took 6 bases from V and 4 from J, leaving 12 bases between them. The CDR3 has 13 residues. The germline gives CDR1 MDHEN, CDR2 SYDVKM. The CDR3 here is CASRPTVIYGYTF. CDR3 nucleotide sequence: TGTGCCAGCAGACCGACAGTGATCTATGGCTACACCTTC.

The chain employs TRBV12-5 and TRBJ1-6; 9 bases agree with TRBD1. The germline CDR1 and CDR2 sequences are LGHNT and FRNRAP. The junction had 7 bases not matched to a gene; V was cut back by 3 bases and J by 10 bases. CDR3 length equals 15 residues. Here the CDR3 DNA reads TGTGCTAGTGGTTTCTCGGGACAGGGCCAATCACCCCTCCACTTT. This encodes CASGFSGQGQSPLHF.

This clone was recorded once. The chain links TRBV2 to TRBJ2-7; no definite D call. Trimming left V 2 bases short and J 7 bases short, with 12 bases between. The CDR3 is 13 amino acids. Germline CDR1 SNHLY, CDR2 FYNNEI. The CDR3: CASSESPVREQYF. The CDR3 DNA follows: TGTGCCAGCAGTGAAAGTCCCGTGAGGGAGCAGTACTTC.

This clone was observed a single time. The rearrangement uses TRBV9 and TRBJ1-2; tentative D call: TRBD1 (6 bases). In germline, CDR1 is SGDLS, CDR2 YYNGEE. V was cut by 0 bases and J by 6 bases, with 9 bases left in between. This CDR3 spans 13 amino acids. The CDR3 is CASSVAQGNGYTF. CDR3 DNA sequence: TGTGCCAGCAGCGTAGCCCAGGGGAATGGCTACACCTTC.

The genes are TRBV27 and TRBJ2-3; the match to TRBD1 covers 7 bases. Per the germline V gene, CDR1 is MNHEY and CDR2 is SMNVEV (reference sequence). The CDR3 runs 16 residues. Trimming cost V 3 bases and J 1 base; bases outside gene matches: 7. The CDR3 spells CASSLGTGARTDTQYF. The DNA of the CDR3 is TGTGCCAGCAGTTTGGGTACAGGGGCACGCACAGATACGCAGTATTTT.

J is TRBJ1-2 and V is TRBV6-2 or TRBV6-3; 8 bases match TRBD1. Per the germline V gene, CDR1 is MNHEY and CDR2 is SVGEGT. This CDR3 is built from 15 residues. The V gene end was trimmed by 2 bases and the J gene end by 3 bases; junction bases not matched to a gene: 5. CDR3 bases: TGTGCCAGCAGTTACACGCGGGACAGGCACTATGGCTACACCTTC. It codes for CASSYTRDRHYGYTF.

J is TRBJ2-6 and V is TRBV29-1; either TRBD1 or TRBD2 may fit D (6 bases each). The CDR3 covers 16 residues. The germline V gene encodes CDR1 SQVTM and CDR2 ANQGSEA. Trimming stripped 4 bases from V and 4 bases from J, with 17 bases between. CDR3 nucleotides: TGCAGCGTTGCCTCCCGACGGGGGCTCGGGGCCAACGTCCTGACTTTC. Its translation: CSVASRRGLGANVLTF.